Included here is one T cell receptor beta chain sequence, with context. In its sample, this clonotype was seen a few times. It has no known antigen specificity. Per-base quality was not reported, and no clone a single base away is much larger than it. This sample is drawn from a study of T-cell memory formation after mild COVID-19 (dated by TCRdb to the early 2020s). Regarding the complete study: TCR sequence clusters from the two donors were found to be largely donor specific. In a couple of donors, T-cell clones that expanded and contracted after mild COVID-19 were followed by sequencing TCRalpha and TCRbeta repertoires longitudinally. Two young, previously healthy adult volunteers, one female and one male, were included in the cohort. General conclusions and limits of the study: Balanced CD4/CD8 phenotypes were observed for clones contracting from day 15 to 85, whereas a bias towards CD4+ was observed for a second wave of clones expanding from day 15 to 37. Contracting CD4+ clones turned up mainly in the CM and EM memory subsets, whereas EMRA was where CD8+ clones were enriched. SARS-CoV-2 specificity was not confirmed for the second-wave clones peaking on day 37. Some responding clones were detected in pre-infection memory, suggesting pre-existing cross-reactive memory T cells joined the SARS-CoV-2 response. The study included only two mild cases, and larger cohorts that include severe cases with pre-infection samples were judged to be necessary.

Ficoll-Paque density gradient centrifugation was used to isolate PBMCs. The sequencer listed for this sample is Illumina NovaSeq 6000. TCRalpha and TCRbeta cDNA libraries were built by 5'RACE with constant-segment primers, adding sample barcodes and unique molecular identifiers. Trizol reagent was used to extract RNA from every sample. The libraries were amplified in two PCR steps, and the second step added a second sample barcode and Illumina TruSeq adapters. The libraries were sequenced on an Illumina NovaSeq using 2 x 150 bp paired-end reads. In the original analysis: With migec v1.2.7, reads were demultiplexed and then collapsed into UMI-guided consensus sequences. Using mixcr v2.1.11, UMI consensuses were aligned to TRA and TRB V and J templates and then assembled into clonotypes. Clonotypes were classified as expanded or contracted when called significant by both edgeR and NoisET, with noise models trained on biological replicates. For edgeR calls, the thresholds were a false discovery rate-adjusted p below 0.01 and a log2 fold-change of 1. PCA with hierarchical clustering of max-normalized trajectories of the 1000 most abundant clonotypes was used as exploratory dynamics analysis. Separately sequenced CD4+ and CD8+ repertoires were used to assign the CD4 or CD8 phenotype of responding clones. TCRdb reran the public reads through fastp at Q25 and MiXCR, keeping productive beta chains. Identical CDR3 protein sequences are pooled into one entry, listed with their most common genes and DNA. TCRdb, rather than the study authors, made the V and J calls. Here the sample has around 300,000 distinct CDR3 sequences; around 13% occur a single time. The top ten constitute 20% to 25% of the sample.

The CDR3, from cysteine to phenylalanine, totals 11 residues. Solely the CDR3 DNA is kept, with 33 bases framed from the first base. The germline V gene provides CDR1 MGHDK and CDR2 SYGVNS. The germline ends are 5 bases apart after V is trimmed by 8 bases and J by 0 bases. Sequencing used PBMCs or a T cell subset sorted from them (not recorded which). The rearrangement combines TRBV25-1 with TRBJ2-7; the D gene is unclear. The sequence was obtained from a young man who had mild COVID-19 (a few samples of this study predate the infection). The sample titles of this study are shuffled in the database, so cell type and time point are left out; the donor was told from shared clones. Here the CDR3 is given as CASGASYEQYF. The DNA sequence is TGTGCCAGCGGAGCCTCCTACGAGCAGTACTTC.